The next 7 T cell receptor beta chains were all read from a single sample in a study of blood T cell repertoires in COVID-19. Assay: immunoSEQ multiplex PCR; the TCRdb copy retains only in-frame clones and omits some. The data show over 200,000 clones, 80% seen once. The sequenced sample was peripheral blood. Receptor source: a human donor in a cohort sampled during active COVID-19.

The chain uses TRBV5-6 and TRBJ1-1; D uncertain. Germline assignment: CDR1 SGHDT and CDR2 YYEEEE. Trimming took 9 bases from V and 2 from J, leaving 17 bases between them. CDR3 length equals 14 residues. The CDR3 DNA reads TGTGCCACCCAAAGAACTTTCGGTAACACTGAAGCTTTCTTT. As protein: CATQRTFGNTEAFF.

J is TRBJ2-7 and V is TRBV3-1 (or the pseudogene TRBV3-2), with unresolved D. V lost 0 bases, J lost 5 bases, and 14 bases lay in between. CDR3 length equals 15 residues. Germline lookup yields CDR1 LGHDT and CDR2 YNNKEL (reference sequence). The CDR3 region has the DNA TGTGCCAGCAGCCAAGAAAATGGTCTAGTACACGAGCAGTACTTC. It codes for CASSQENGLVHEQYF.

A single count supports this clone. The V gene is TRBV4-1, the J gene TRBJ1-3, with 9 bases matching TRBD1. Germline loops: CDR1 MGHRA, CDR2 YSYEKL. The V and J ends lost 3 bases and 4 bases, in that order; junction bases with no gene match: 7. The length of the CDR3 is 16 residues. The CDR3 here is CASSQQRQGVGNTIYF. In DNA form, the CDR3 reads TGCGCCAGCAGCCAGCAAAGACAGGGGGTAGGAAACACCATATATTTT.

This clone has just a few counts. V gene TRBV9 combines with J gene TRBJ2-7; TRBD2 matches at 12 bases. Germline CDR1 is SGDLS and CDR2 is YYNGEE. V shed 9 bases and J 9 bases; nucleotides not matched to a gene: 10. The CDR3 is 13 amino acids. In DNA, the CDR3 is TGTGCCACTCCGGGACTAGCGGGCTCTGGGCAGTACTTC. Translated, it gives CATPGLAGSGQYF.

V usage is TRBV29-1 and J usage is TRBJ2-1; 10 positions agree with TRBD1. CDR1 SQVTM and CDR2 ANQGSEA come from the germline V gene. J lost 6 bases, V lost 6 bases, and 8 bases had no gene match. The CDR3 runs to 14 residues. The CDR3, as DNA: TGCAGCGTGGCCTGGGGACAGGGGCCCAATGAGCAGTTCTTC. Translation gives CSVAWGQGPNEQFF.

The sample holds a few counts of this clone. The chain uses TRBV3-1 (or the pseudogene TRBV3-2) and TRBJ1-2; 7 bases match TRBD1. With V trimmed by 4 bases and J by 5 bases, 4 bases remained unmatched. From germline, CDR1 is LGHDT and CDR2 YNNKEL (reference sequence). The CDR3 is made up of 13 amino acids. This chain's CDR3 is CASSPDRAYGYTF. The CDR3, as DNA: TGTGCCAGCAGCCCAGACAGGGCGTATGGCTACACCTTC.

The J gene is TRBJ2-3, the V gene TRBV7-3; D is possibly TRBD2 (6 bases). Trimming took off 5 bases at V and 0 bases at J, with 9 bases between the two ends. The germline V gene encodes CDR1 SGHTA and CDR2 FQGTGA. The CDR3 runs to 14 residues. The CDR3 protein is CASSPGVSTDTQYF. CDR3 coding DNA: TGTGCCAGCAGCCCGGGGGTTAGCACAGATACGCAGTATTTT.